The 20 T cell receptor beta chains given below trace back to one sample, sequenced in a study of cytomegalovirus exposure and HLA in healthy donors. Method: immunoSEQ multiplex PCR; TCRdb's copy keeps in-frame clones and lacks some. The data contain some 250,000 clones, around 90% of them singletons. The sequencing input was PBMCs. The receptors shown here come from a woman younger than 35 in good health and CMV-seronegative.

This clone has only a few counts. This chain links TRBV21-1 with TRBJ1-5. TRBV21-1 is classified as a pseudogene. CDR3 size: 11 residues. CDR3 amino acids: CATGSNQPQHF. The CDR3 DNA reads as TGTGCCACCGGTAGCAATCAGCCCCAGCATTTT.

A note on this clone: Distinct nucleotide sequences in the sample also encode this CDR3. The chain has TRBV5-1 and TRBJ2-3; D uncertain. Germline V gene lookup returns CDR1 SGHRS and CDR2 YFSETQ. Trimming cost V 3 bases and J 4 bases, with 3 bases left between them. The CDR3 runs to 11 residues. The CDR3 spells CASSSSDTQYF. The CDR3 DNA is TGCGCCAGCAGCTCCTCAGATACGCAGTATTTT.

The chain uses TRBV27 and TRBJ2-3; no definite D call. The CDR3 runs 12 residues. CDR1 and CDR2 from the germline V gene are MNHEY and SMNVEV (reference sequence). V dropped 6 bases and J dropped 0 bases, with 4 bases sitting between them. The CDR3 DNA reads as TGTGCCAGCAGCCCAAGCACAGATACGCAGTATTTT. This sequence encodes CASSPSTDTQYF.

The genes are TRBV11-3 and TRBJ2-3; D possibly corresponds to TRBD1 (6 bases). Germline V gene sequence: CDR1 SGHNT, CDR2 YENEEA. The CDR3 sequence is 14 residues long. Trimming took off 5 bases at V and 2 bases at J, with 11 bases between the two ends. CDR3 coding DNA: TGTGCCAGCAGCCAGACAGGTTCCACAGATACGCAGTATTTT. Protein: CASSQTGSTDTQYF.

This clone was counted once. The chain carries TRBV27 and TRBJ2-2; the match to TRBD2 covers 13 bases. This CDR3 has 18 residues. Per germline, CDR1 MNHEY and CDR2 SMNVEV (reference sequence). The ends lost 3 bases at V and 0 bases at J; junction bases unmatched: 4. CDR3 bases: TGTGCCAGCAGTTTCGTCGGGACTAGCGGGGCGAACACCGGGGAGCTGTTTTTT. This translates into CASSFVGTSGANTGELFF.

V and J are TRBV6-6 and TRBJ1-1; D unresolved. With 2 bases removed from V and 8 bases from J, the gap between germline ends came to 12 bases. The germline CDR1 and CDR2 sequences are MNHNY and SVGAGI (reference sequence). This CDR3 has 13 amino acids. The CDR3 nucleotides read TGTGCCAGCAGTTACGGTAGTGGGCCCGAAGCTTTCTTT. Amino acid sequence: CASSYGSGPEAFF.

This chain joins TRBV10-3 and TRBJ1-1, with 10 bases identical to TRBD1. The J segment lost 2 bases and the V segment lost 6 bases, leaving 3 bases of the junction unmatched. Germline CDR1 ENHRY, CDR2 SYGVKD. The length of the CDR3 is 14 residues. The CDR3 DNA reads TGTGCCATCAGGAGGACAGGGGGTAACACTGAAGCTTTCTTT. Amino acids: CAIRRTGGNTEAFF.

This clone has a single count. The chain couples TRBV6-5 to TRBJ1-1; a weak D match, TRBD1 (6 bases). Germline assignment: CDR1 MNHEY and CDR2 SVGAGI. There are 15 residues in the CDR3. Between the trimmed V and J ends, which lost 0 bases and 2 bases, there was a span of 10 bases. CDR3 region: CASSYSRGTNTEAFF. CDR3 nucleotide sequence: TGTGCCAGCAGTTACTCAAGGGGGACAAACACTGAAGCTTTCTTT.

This clone was detected only once. This chain's CDR3 is CASSLARGGGPNTEAFF. As DNA, the CDR3 is TGTGCCAGCAGTTTAGCCCGAGGGGGGGGGCCGAACACTGAAGCTTTCTTT. The chain couples TRBV28 to TRBJ1-1, with a tentative D call TRBD1 (6 bases). The V and J ends lost 2 bases and 1 base respectively, with 17 bases between them. There are 17 residues in the CDR3. The germline CDR1 and CDR2 sequences are MDHEN and SYDVKM. Using reference TRBV28 and TRBJ1-1 for the parts outside the CDR3, the full variable domain is DVKVTQSSRYLVKRTGEKVFLECVQDMDHENMFWYRQDPGLGLRLIYFSYDVKMKEKGDIPEGYSVSREKKERFSLILESASTNQTSMYLCASSLARGGGPNTEAFFGQGTRLTVV.

J is TRBJ2-7 and V is TRBV11-2; TRBD1 agrees at 7 bases. This CDR3 comprises 14 residues. Per germline, CDR1 SGHAT and CDR2 FQNNGV. V lost 5 bases to trimming and J lost 1 base; unmatched junction nucleotides: 5. The CDR3 is CASSQMGQSYEQYV. In DNA, the CDR3 is TGTGCCAGCAGCCAGATGGGACAGTCCTACGAGCAGTACGTC.

This clone was detected only a few times. The V call is TRBV30, the J call TRBJ1-3; D gene unclear. Germline CDR1 is GTSNPN and CDR2 is SVGIG (reference sequence). The CDR3 is made up of 13 amino acids. V was shortened by 2 bases and J by 0 bases, with 5 bases between the two germline ends. The CDR3 sequence is CAWSPGSGNTIYF. In DNA, the CDR3 is TGTGCCTGGAGTCCGGGCTCTGGAAACACCATATATTTT. The full variable domain, with the rest looked up from reference TRBV30 and TRBJ1-3, is SQTIHQWPATLVQPVGSPLSLECTVEGTSNPNLYWYRQAAGRGLQLLFYSVGIGQISSEVPQNLSASRPQDRQFILSSKKLLLSDSGFYLCAWSPGSGNTIYFGEGSWLTVV.

V is TRBV7-6 and J is TRBJ2-1, with TRBD1 matching over 8 bases. This CDR3 region has 15 residues. The V and J ends lost 5 bases and 3 bases, in that order; junction bases with no gene match: 6. Germline V CDR1 and CDR2: SGHVS, FNYEAQ. Written as DNA, the CDR3 is TGTGCCAGCAGCCGAACGGACAGGGTCTACAATGAGCAGTTCTTC. It yields the protein CASSRTDRVYNEQFF. Full variable domain (remainder filled in from reference TRBV7-6 and TRBJ2-1): GAGVSQSPRYKVTKRGQDVALRCDPISGHVSLYWYRQALGQGPEFLTYFNYEAQQDKSGLPNDRFSAERPEGSISTLTIQRTEQRDSAMYRCASSRTDRVYNEQFFGPGTRLTVL.

The gene calls are TRBV5-1 and TRBJ2-1; tentatively, D is TRBD2 (5 bases). The germline V and J ends were trimmed by 4 bases and 8 bases, with 13 bases remaining between them. Looked up from germline, CDR1 is SGHRS and CDR2 is YFSETQ. This CDR3 comprises 13 residues. The CDR3 sequence is CASSVTTLDEQFF. Written as DNA, the CDR3 is TGCGCCAGCAGCGTGACTACGTTGGATGAGCAGTTCTTC.

The rearrangement links TRBV13 to TRBJ2-1, with D perhaps TRBD1 (7 bases). The CDR3 spans 17 residues. The ends were cut back, 5 bases at V and 1 base at J, with 18 bases in the middle. Looked up from germline, CDR1 is PRHDT and CDR2 is FYEKMQ (reference sequence). The CDR3, as DNA: TGTGCCAGCAGCAACCCCGGGAGACAGGGATCCTACAATGAGCAGTTCTTC. Translated, it gives CASSNPGRQGSYNEQFF.

The chain links TRBV4-2 to TRBJ1-2; TRBD1 matches at 7 bases. CDR1 is LGHNA, CDR2 YNFKEQ, per germline. The trim removed 4 bases at V and 4 bases at J, leaving 12 bases unmatched. The CDR3 totals 16 residues. CDR3 DNA sequence: TGTGCCAGCAGCCGGCTTACAGGGGCCCAGGGCTATGGCTACACCTTC. It translates to CASSRLTGAQGYGYTF.

The V call is TRBV7-2, the J call TRBJ1-1, with D unclear. Germline-derived CDR1 and CDR2 are SGHTA and FQGNSA. V was clipped by 2 bases and J by 0 bases, with 4 bases between them. The CDR3 is 13 residues long. For the CDR3, the DNA is TGTGCCAGCAGCTTACAAATGAACACTGAAGCTTTCTTT. As protein: CASSLQMNTEAFF.

This clone was found once. Additional DNA sequences in this sample encode the identical CDR3. V gene TRBV9 combines with J gene TRBJ2-1; no reliable D call. Germline CDR1 is SGDLS and CDR2 is YYNGEE. The V end lost 0 bases, the J end lost 9 bases, and 4 bases lay between the germline ends. This CDR3 is built from 11 residues. This CDR3 reads CASSVAGEQFF. The CDR3 DNA follows: TGTGCCAGCAGCGTAGCAGGTGAGCAGTTCTTC.

The chain has TRBV29-1 and TRBJ2-1, with TRBD2 as a possible D gene (5 bases). Trimming cost V 6 bases and J 11 bases, with 20 bases left between them. The germline V gene encodes CDR1 SQVTM and CDR2 ANQGSEA. This CDR3 has 13 amino acids. The CDR3 sequence: CSVPPTRDSKQFF. CDR3 bases: TGCAGCGTCCCCCCTACCCGGGATTCCAAGCAGTTCTTC.

The chain recombines TRBV28 with TRBJ2-2, with 7 positions matching TRBD1. The CDR3 extends over 16 amino acids. Germline V lookup: CDR1 MDHEN, CDR2 SYDVKM. V shed 5 bases, J shed 9 bases, and the junction held 15 bases outside the gene matches. The CDR3 DNA is TGTGCCAGCAGTCCTAGACAGGGTCGGATTAAAAGGGAGCTGTTTTTT. Amino acid sequence: CASSPRQGRIKRELFF.

J is TRBJ2-7 and V is TRBV7-2; possibly TRBD1 for D (8 bases). Germline CDR1 and CDR2: SGHTA and FQGNSA. V was clipped by 6 bases and J by 6 bases, with 15 bases between them. CDR3 length: 13 amino acids. This CDR3 reads CASRLTGGVEQYF. The CDR3 bases are TGTGCCAGCAGGTTAACAGGGGGGGTCGAGCAGTACTTC.